These T cell receptor beta chains were read from a single sample in a study of blood T cell repertoires in COVID-19. The repertoire was sequenced with immunoSEQ multiplex PCR; TCRdb's copy has only in-frame clones and lacks some. The sample holds just over 45,000 clones, about 87% seen once. Sequencing input: peripheral blood. Every receptor here comes from a human donor in a cohort sampled during active COVID-19. The CDR3 runs from the conserved cysteine through the conserved F or W. The order of the fields is J gene, clone size, V gene, D gene, CDR3 protein, CDR3 DNA. A D gene is named only where the DNA matches it firmly. Clone size is stated in some rows and not others, as once, few, many or a class when expanded.

TRBJ2-1 | . | TRBV29-1 | TRBD2 | CSVEHKAGGPGEQFF | TGCAGCGTTGAACACAAAGCGGGAGGGCCGGGTGAGCAGTTCTTC
TRBJ2-7 | . | TRBV28 | TRBD1 | CASSPASGQGVYEQYF | TGTGCCAGCAGTCCCGCCTCGGGACAGGGGGTTTACGAGCAGTACTTC
TRBJ1-5 | . | TRBV6-2/TRBV6-3 | TRBD1 | CASSTGQVPQPQHF | TGTGCCAGCAGTACCGGACAGGTACCTCAGCCCCAGCATTTT
TRBJ2-7 | . | TRBV4-2 | TRBD2 | CASSQPGLANSYEQYF | TGTGCCAGCAGCCAACCGGGACTAGCGAACTCCTACGAGCAGTACTTC
TRBJ2-7 | once | TRBV21-1 | . | CATLGGQYF | TGTGCCACCCTTGGAGGGCAGTACTTC
TRBJ2-5 | . | TRBV3-1/TRBV3-2 | TRBD2 | CASSQGEGRQETQYF | TGTGCCAGCAGTCAAGGGGAGGGCCGTCAAGAGACCCAGTACTTC
TRBJ2-1 | . | TRBV5-1 | TRBD1 | CASSLQGAPYNEQFF | TGCGCCAGCAGTTTGCAGGGGGCGCCTTACAATGAGCAGTTCTTC
TRBJ2-5 | . | TRBV7-2 | TRBD2 | CASSPGLGGRTQYF | TGTGCCAGCAGCCCCGGACTAGGAGGGAGGACCCAGTACTTC
TRBJ2-7 | . | TRBV5-8 | TRBD1 | CASSFGRQGSYEQYF | TGTGCCAGCAGCTTCGGAAGACAGGGATCTTACGAGCAGTACTTC
TRBJ1-1 | . | TRBV28 | . | CASSLGGAGGLNTEAFF | TGTGCCAGCAGTTTGGGAGGTGCTGGGGGACTGAACACTGAAGCTTTCTTT
TRBJ2-3 | . | TRBV28 | . | CATEERHSTQYF | TGTGCCACGGAGGAGCGGCACTCGACGCAGTATTTT
TRBJ2-3 | . | TRBV24-1 | TRBD2 | CATSTGGWGTDTQYF | TGTGCCACCTCGACGGGAGGGTGGGGAACAGATACGCAGTATTTT
TRBJ1-5 | . | TRBV3-1/TRBV3-2 | TRBD1 | CASSHGEPGQGAEEPQHF | TGTGCCAGCAGCCACGGCGAACCGGGACAGGGGGCGGAGGAGCCCCAGCATTTT
TRBJ2-7 | . | TRBV6-5 | TRBD1 | CAILPGTGTYEQYF | TGTGCCATCCTCCCCGGGACAGGGACCTACGAGCAGTACTTC
TRBJ2-7 | . | TRBV5-4 | TRBD2 | CASSSGLAGVNEQYF | TGTGCCAGCAGCAGCGGACTAGCGGGAGTCAACGAGCAGTACTTC
TRBJ2-7 | . | TRBV7-9 | TRBD2 | CASSLGFPLAVSYEQYF | TGTGCCAGCAGCTTAGGTTTTCCACTAGCGGTTTCCTACGAGCAGTACTTC
TRBJ2-7 | once | TRBV3-1/TRBV3-2 | TRBD2 | CASSQGSGVSYEQYF | TGTGCCAGCAGCCAAGGAAGCGGGGTCTCCTACGAGCAGTACTTC
TRBJ2-1 | . | TRBV7-2 | TRBD2 | CASSTPGLSSGQFF | TGTGCCAGCAGCACTCCGGGACTAAGTTCGGGGCAGTTCTTC
TRBJ2-7 | once | TRBV6-5 | TRBD2 | CASSYSGGSYEQYF | TGTGCCAGCAGTTACTCCGGGGGGTCCTACGAGCAGTACTTC
TRBJ2-3 | . | TRBV7-3 | . | CASSPGEASTDTQYF | TGTGCCAGCAGCCCGGGAGAGGCTAGCACAGATACGCAGTATTTT
TRBJ2-5 | . | TRBV29-1 | TRBD1 | CSVASGGFQETQYF | TGCAGCGTTGCGTCAGGGGGTTTCCAAGAGACCCAGTACTTC
TRBJ2-7 | . | TRBV7-9 | TRBD1 | CASSKTGQGHYEQYF | TGTGCCAGCAGCAAAACGGGACAGGGGCACTACGAGCAGTACTTC
TRBJ2-7 | . | TRBV6-2/TRBV6-3 | . | CASSYRAGQGYEQYF | TGTGCCAGCAGTTACAGGGCGGGCCAAGGATACGAGCAGTACTTC
TRBJ2-1 | . | TRBV9 | TRBD2 | CASSVAGLAEGYNEQFF | TGTGCCAGCAGCGTAGCGGGGCTAGCGGAGGGCTACAATGAGCAGTTCTTC
TRBJ1-6 | few | TRBV5-1 | . | CASSLDSKVPLHF | TGCGCCAGCAGCTTGGACAGTAAGGTACCCCTCCACTTT
TRBJ2-7 | . | TRBV6-5 | TRBD2 | CASSYQRGLHEQYF | TGTGCCAGCAGTTACCAGCGGGGGCTACACGAGCAGTACTTC
TRBJ2-1 | . | TRBV2 | TRBD1 | CASTRKQGSNEQFF | TGTGCCAGCACCAGAAAACAGGGGAGTAATGAGCAGTTCTTC
TRBJ2-2 | . | TRBV21-1 | . | CANPRQTGTSGLGWAGELFF | TGTGCCAACCCGCGACAAACCGGGACTAGCGGGTTAGGGTGGGCCGGGGAGCTGTTTTTT
TRBJ1-4 | . | TRBV18 | TRBD1 | CASSPLDRATNEKLFF | TGTGCCAGCTCACCGCTCGACAGGGCAACTAATGAAAAACTGTTTTTT
TRBJ1-2 | once | TRBV18 | . | CASSGQENYGYTF | TGTGCCAGCTCGGGGCAGGAGAACTATGGCTACACCTTC
TRBJ2-5 | . | TRBV7-6 | . | CASSLRGGDFTQETQYF | TGTGCCAGCAGCTTAAGAGGAGGGGACTTTACCCAAGAGACCCAGTACTTC
TRBJ1-1 | . | TRBV7-9 | . | CASSLERTKLGRAFF | TGTGCCAGCAGCTTAGAACGGACGAAATTGGGGCGGGCTTTCTTT
TRBJ2-5 | . | TRBV28 | . | CASTSSGTPAVQPGETQYF | TGTGCCAGCACGAGCTCCGGGACACCGGCAGTCCAGCCCGGTGAGACCCAGTACTTC
TRBJ2-1 | . | TRBV7-2 | TRBD2 | CASSFYSGRTTNYNEQFF | TGTGCCAGCAGCTTTTATAGCGGGAGGACCACCAACTACAATGAGCAGTTCTTC
TRBJ2-5 | . | TRBV18 | TRBD2 | CASSPSGSGETQYF | TGTGCCAGCTCACCTAGCGGGAGCGGTGAGACCCAGTACTTC
TRBJ2-7 | . | TRBV6-2/TRBV6-3 | . | CASSYSRGQRGFEQYF | TGTGCCAGCAGTTACTCGCGGGGACAGAGAGGGTTCGAGCAGTACTTC
TRBJ2-2 | . | TRBV19 | TRBD1 | CASELEKTGARTGELFF | TGTGCCAGCGAGCTCGAAAAGACAGGGGCGAGGACCGGGGAGCTGTTTTTT
TRBJ2-1 | . | TRBV7-3 | TRBD1 | CASSLTGGSYNEQFF | TGTGCCAGCAGCTTAACAGGGGGCTCGTACAATGAGCAGTTCTTC
TRBJ2-7 | few | TRBV6-5 | . | CASSYNDNSYEQYF | TGTGCCAGCAGTTATAACGACAACTCCTACGAGCAGTACTTC
TRBJ2-7 | . | TRBV6-2/TRBV6-3 | . | CASSSLLIARVGYEQYF | TGTGCCAGCAGTTCCTTGCTGATCGCACGGGTCGGATACGAGCAGTACTTC
TRBJ1-6 | . | TRBV10-3 | . | CAISDTYNSPLHF | TGTGCCATCAGTGACACCTATAATTCACCCCTCCACTTT
TRBJ2-7 | . | TRBV30 | . | CAWGYGQPETYEQYF | TGTGCCTGGGGGTATGGACAGCCGGAAACCTACGAGCAGTACTTC
TRBJ1-1 | . | TRBV19 | . | CASTTSTGLNTEAFF | TGTGCCAGTACCACCTCCACAGGGCTGAACACTGAAGCTTTCTTT
TRBJ2-7 | . | TRBV12-3/TRBV12-4 | TRBD1 | CASSQDRTYEQYF | TGTGCCAGCAGTCAGGACAGGACCTACGAGCAGTACTTC
TRBJ2-1 | . | TRBV7-2 | . | CASRTSLGVNEQFF | TGTGCCAGCAGAACTTCTCTGGGCGTTAATGAGCAGTTCTTC
TRBJ2-2 | once | TRBV14 | . | CASSQGQWNTGELFF | TGTGCCAGCAGCCAAGGACAGTGGAACACCGGGGAGCTGTTTTTT
TRBJ2-6 | . | TRBV5-4 | . | CASSSGSGANVLTF | TGTGCCAGCAGCTCGGGCTCTGGGGCCAACGTCCTGACTTTC
TRBJ2-3 | . | TRBV6-6 | TRBD1 | CASSKTGGADTQYF | TGTGCCAGCAGTAAGACAGGGGGCGCGGATACGCAGTATTTT
TRBJ1-2 | . | TRBV28 | . | CASSLAVYYGYTF | TGTGCCAGCAGTTTGGCCGTTTACTATGGCTACACCTTC
TRBJ2-7 | . | TRBV6-5 | . | CASSSPGAGTYEQYF | TGTGCCAGCAGTTCCCCCGGGGCGGGAACCTACGAGCAGTACTTC
TRBJ2-1 | . | TRBV2 | TRBD2 | CASSRGTSGRLGNEQFF | TGTGCCAGCAGTCGAGGGACTAGCGGGAGGTTGGGTAATGAGCAGTTCTTC